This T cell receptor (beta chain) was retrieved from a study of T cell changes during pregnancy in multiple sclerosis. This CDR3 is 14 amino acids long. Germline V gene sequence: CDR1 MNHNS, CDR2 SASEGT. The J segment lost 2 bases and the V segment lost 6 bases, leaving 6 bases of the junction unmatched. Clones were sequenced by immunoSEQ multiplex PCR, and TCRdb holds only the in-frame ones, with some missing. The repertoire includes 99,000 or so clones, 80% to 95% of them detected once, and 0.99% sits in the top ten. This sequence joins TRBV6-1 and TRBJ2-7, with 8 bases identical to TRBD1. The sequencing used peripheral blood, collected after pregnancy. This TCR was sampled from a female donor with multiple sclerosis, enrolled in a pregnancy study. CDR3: CASSGRTGTYEQYF. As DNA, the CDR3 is TGTGCCAGCAGCGGCCGGACAGGGACCTACGAGCAGTACTTC.